These 26 T cell receptor beta chains were all obtained from the same sample, sequenced in a study of cytomegalovirus exposure and HLA in healthy donors. In the PCR, 60 Vbeta and 13 Jbeta primers were used. The table came from immunoSEQ multiplex PCR; TCRdb's copy has only in-frame clones and leaves some out. The data show about 140,000 clones, 80% seen once. The sample was PBMCs. All receptors derive from a woman aged 40 to 50 in good health and CMV-seronegative.

The J gene is TRBJ2-1, the V gene TRBV4-3, with 8 bases identical to TRBD1. The CDR3 covers 13 residues. Germline V CDR1 and CDR2: LGHNA, YSLEER. The V segment lost 3 bases and the J segment 8 bases; nucleotides outside the gene matches: 3. The CDR3 region is CASSQDRVDEQFF. In DNA form, the CDR3 reads TGCGCCAGCAGCCAGGACAGGGTCGATGAGCAGTTCTTC.

This clone was counted between two and nine times. V gene TRBV7-6 combines with J gene TRBJ2-7; 7 nucleotides agree with TRBD1. Germline V gene sequence: CDR1 SGHVS, CDR2 FNYEAQ. CDR3 size: 13 residues. J was trimmed by 7 bases and V by 4 bases; bases with no gene match: 7. This CDR3 reads CASSSDRPREQYF. DNA for the CDR3: TGTGCCAGCAGCTCGGACAGGCCTCGGGAGCAGTACTTC.

The chain combines TRBV7-9 with TRBJ1-3, with 7 positions matching TRBD1. CDR1 and CDR2 (germline): SEHNR, FQNEAQ (reference sequence). The CDR3 is 15 amino acids. J lost 0 bases, V lost 4 bases, and 3 bases had no gene match. The CDR3 DNA sequence: TGTGCCAGCAGCTCTCGGGACAGCTCTGGAAACACCATATATTTT. This translates into CASSSRDSSGNTIYF.

The chain is built from TRBV11-2 and TRBJ2-2; 11 bases fit TRBD2. The CDR3 covers 15 residues. Germline V lookup: CDR1 SGHAT, CDR2 FQNNGV. The ends lost 6 bases at V and 4 bases at J; junction bases unmatched: 4. The CDR3 DNA reads as TGTGCCAGCAGACCCACTAGCGGGGGCACCGGGGAGCTGTTTTTT. It translates to CASRPTSGGTGELFF.

Concerning this clone itself: The germline gene is not matched at one end of the junction; a read error may be the cause. The gene calls are TRBV27 and TRBJ2-6; D might be TRBD1 (5 bases). Looked up from germline, CDR1 is MNHEY and CDR2 is SMNVEV (reference sequence). This CDR3 region has 14 residues. The CDR3 reads CASRLWSGANGLTF. CDR3 DNA sequence: TGTGCCAGCAGATTATGGTCTGGGGCCAACGGCCTGACTTTC. The full variable domain, rest sourced from reference TRBV27 and TRBJ2-6, is EAQVTQNPRYLITVTGKKLTVTCSQNMNHEYMSWYRQDPGLGLRQIYYSMNVEVTDKGDVPEGYKVSRKEKRNFPLILESPSPNQTSLYFCASRLWSGANGLTFGAGSRLTVL.

V gene TRBV28 combines with J gene TRBJ2-3; 7 bases are a match to TRBD1. Trimming took 3 bases from V and 3 from J; bases not matched to a gene: 3. The CDR3 is 14 amino acids. CDR1 MDHEN and CDR2 SYDVKM come from the germline V gene. Here the CDR3 DNA reads TGTGCCAGCAGTTTGGGGACAGAGACAGATACGCAGTATTTT. Translating gives CASSLGTETDTQYF.

The chain joins TRBV5-8 to TRBJ2-2; D may be TRBD1 (6 bases). This CDR3 comprises 14 residues. The V end lost 4 bases, the J end lost 6 bases, and 13 bases lay between the germline ends. CDR1 SGHTS and CDR2 YDEGEE come from the germline V gene. CDR3 DNA: TGTGCCAGCAGCCCCAGGGGTTCCGCCGGGGAGCTGTTTTTT. This gives the protein CASSPRGSAGELFF.

The chain is built from TRBV10-1 and TRBJ2-7; perhaps TRBD1 as D (6 bases). Per germline, CDR1 WNHNN and CDR2 SYGVQD (reference sequence). V lost 2 bases and J 3 bases, leaving 8 bases between the germline ends. The CDR3 has 13 residues. The CDR3 sequence is CASSEGQYYEQYF. The CDR3 DNA is TGCGCCAGCAGTGAGGGACAGTACTACGAGCAGTACTTC.

This clone was seen just once. This rearrangement joins TRBV6-5 to TRBJ2-5; 7 nucleotides agree with TRBD1. The CDR3 consists of 15 residues. The V and J ends lost 6 bases and 1 base, in that order; junction bases with no gene match: 8. Germline loops: CDR1 MNHEY, CDR2 SVGAGI. The CDR3 bases are TGTGCCAGCAGACTTCTAGGACAGGCCCAAGAGACCCAGTACTTC. Translation gives CASRLLGQAQETQYF.

This chain uses TRBV19 with TRBJ2-1; the D is unclear. V was cut by 5 bases and J by 10 bases, with 21 bases left in between. There are 15 residues in the CDR3. Germline-derived CDR1 and CDR2 are LNHDA and SQIVND (reference sequence). In nucleotides, the CDR3 is TGTGCCAGTAGTTACGGCACCCTGTCCTCGAGGGAGCAGTTCTTC. This encodes CASSYGTLSSREQFF. The whole variable domain, remainder taken from reference TRBV19 and TRBJ2-1, is DGGITQSPKYLFRKEGQNVTLSCEQNLNHDAMYWYRQDPGQGLRLIYYSQIVNDFQKGDIAEGYSVSREKKESFPLTVTSAQKNPTAFYLCASSYGTLSSREQFFGPGTRLTVL.

V gene TRBV11-2 combines with J gene TRBJ2-3, with 9 positions matching TRBD2. Germline V CDR1 and CDR2: SGHAT, FQNNGV. The CDR3 contains 16 residues. The V gene end was trimmed by 1 base and the J gene end by 0 bases; junction bases not matched to a gene: 2. In nucleotides, the CDR3 is TGTGCCAGCAGCTTAGGTAGCGGGAGAAGCACAGATACGCAGTATTTT. Translated, it gives CASSLGSGRSTDTQYF.

The gene calls are TRBV7-6 and TRBJ2-1, with 8 bases aligning to TRBD1. After removal of 0 bases from V and 6 bases from J, the junction contained 13 bases not matched to a gene. The germline V gene encodes CDR1 SGHVS and CDR2 FNYEAQ. The CDR3 length is 18 residues. This CDR3 reads CASSLAFGKTGVGNEQFF. The CDR3 coding sequence is TGTGCCAGCAGCTTAGCTTTCGGGAAGACAGGGGTGGGCAATGAGCAGTTCTTC.

DNA for the CDR3: TGTGCCAGCAGAGTACAGGGAAATGAGCAGTTCTTC. It specifies CASRVQGNEQFF. The V gene is TRBV2, the J gene TRBJ2-1; maybe TRBD1 (6 bases). CDR1 is SNHLY, CDR2 FYNNEI, per germline. Trimming shortened V by 6 bases and J by 7 bases, and 10 bases separated the two germline ends. The length of the CDR3 is 12 residues.

The rearrangement links TRBV5-8 to TRBJ2-3; TRBD2 matches 14 bases. From germline, CDR1 is SGHTS and CDR2 YDEGEE. The CDR3 runs 16 residues. With V trimmed by 2 bases and J by 5 bases, 4 bases remained unmatched. The CDR3 DNA reads TGTGCCAGCAGCTTCACCGGGACTAGCGGGGGAGATACGCAGTATTTT. Translated: CASSFTGTSGGDTQYF. The whole variable domain, remainder taken from reference TRBV5-8 and TRBJ2-3, is EAGVTQSPTHLIKTRGQQATLRCSPISGHTSVYWYQQALGLGLQFLLWYDEGEERNRGNFPPRFSGRQFPNYSSELNVNALELEDSALYLCASSFTGTSGGDTQYFGPGTRLTVL.

This sequence joins TRBV19 and TRBJ2-3; TRBD2 matches 10 bases. This CDR3 comprises 17 residues. Germline V CDR1 and CDR2: LNHDA, SQIVND (reference sequence). The V and J ends lost 5 bases and 3 bases, in that order; junction bases with no gene match: 11. This CDR3 reads CASSPGVAGGGTDTQYF. CDR3 bases: TGTGCCAGTAGTCCCGGAGTAGCGGGAGGTGGTACAGATACGCAGTATTTT.

The J gene is TRBJ2-7, the V gene TRBV11-1, with D possibly being TRBD2 (7 bases). Germline values: CDR1 SGHAT, CDR2 FQDESV (reference sequence). V was pared by 8 bases and J by 2 bases, with 16 bases between. The CDR3 extends over 14 amino acids. The CDR3 sequence is CASGRGGPTYEQYF. The CDR3 DNA follows: TGTGCCAGCGGTAGGGGGGGGCCTACCTACGAGCAGTACTTC.

The CDR3 nucleotides read TGTGCCAGCAGCTGGGGGACAGGGCACGCCAAAAACATTCAGTACTTC. Protein product: CASSWGTGHAKNIQYF. The rearrangement links TRBV5-6 to TRBJ2-4, with TRBD1 matching 9 bases. Germline loops: CDR1 SGHDT, CDR2 YYEEEE. Trimming removed 3 bases from V and 1 base from J; junction bases left unmatched: 5. The CDR3 has 16 residues.

The chain joins TRBV9 to TRBJ1-5; the match to TRBD1 covers 8 bases. The CDR3 loop spans 14 amino acids. Germline assignment: CDR1 SGDLS and CDR2 YYNGEE. Losses at the gene ends were 3 bases for V and 4 bases for J; bases not matched to a gene: 3. Written as DNA, the CDR3 is TGTGCCAGCAGCGCAGGGGGCGGGAATCAGCCCCAGCATTTT. Amino acids: CASSAGGGNQPQHF.

The chain joins TRBV9 to TRBJ2-5; TRBD2 might be the D (6 bases). Per germline, CDR1 SGDLS and CDR2 YYNGEE. CDR3 size: 16 residues. Between the trimmed V and J ends, which lost 0 bases and 4 bases, there was a span of 16 bases. CDR3 loop: CASSVAGGRGIETQYF. CDR3 in DNA: TGTGCCAGCAGCGTAGCAGGAGGGCGGGGTATAGAGACCCAGTACTTC.

The rearrangement links TRBV7-8 to TRBJ1-5; D remains unclear. The CDR3 runs 15 residues. From germline, CDR1 is SGHVS and CDR2 FQNEAQ. V was pared by 0 bases and J by 5 bases, with 11 bases between. CDR3 sequence reads: CASSLAGERDQPQHF. The CDR3 region has the DNA TGTGCCAGCAGCTTAGCCGGGGAACGAGATCAGCCCCAGCATTTT.

J is TRBJ1-1 and V is TRBV19, with 8 bases matching TRBD1. The CDR3 covers 17 residues. The germline CDR1 and CDR2 sequences are LNHDA and SQIVND (reference sequence). The ends lost 7 bases at V and 0 bases at J; junction bases unmatched: 13. The CDR3 sequence: CASTRDRSGGLNTEAFF. The CDR3 DNA reads as TGTGCCAGTACCCGGGACAGGTCTGGGGGATTGAACACTGAAGCTTTCTTT.

This chain uses TRBV2 with TRBJ2-3, with D perhaps TRBD1 (6 bases). V gave up 4 bases and J gave up 6 bases, with 17 bases separating them. Germline loops: CDR1 SNHLY, CDR2 FYNNEI. The CDR3 is 15 residues long. This CDR3 is CASSVGTLTADTQYF. CDR3 nucleotides: TGTGCCAGCAGTGTAGGGACACTCACAGCGGATACGCAGTATTTT.

This clone appeared once. The chain couples TRBV7-3 to TRBJ2-1, with 7 bases aligning to TRBD2. Germline V lookup: CDR1 SGHTA, CDR2 FQGTGA. V dropped 3 bases and J dropped 7; count of bases not matched to a gene: 3. This CDR3 contains 13 residues. CDR3 loop: CASSFQGGNEQFF. The CDR3 nucleotides are TGTGCCAGCAGCTTCCAGGGAGGGAATGAGCAGTTCTTC.

The chain is built from TRBV29-1 and TRBJ2-3; 8 positions agree with TRBD2. CDR3 length: 18 residues. V lost 3 bases and J lost 5; bases outside the gene matches: 19. Germline values: CDR1 SQVTM, CDR2 ANQGSEA. CDR3 DNA: TGCAGCGTTGAGGTTCTGGGGGTCCTAGCGGGTAATCAAGATACGCAGTATTTT. This sequence encodes CSVEVLGVLAGNQDTQYF.

V is TRBV7-2 and J is TRBJ1-2; D possibly corresponds to TRBD1 (5 bases). Trimming stripped 1 base from V and 8 bases from J, with 11 bases between. The CDR3 length is 13 residues. Germline CDR1 SGHTA, CDR2 FQGNSA. The CDR3 loop reads CASSLGGGDGYTF. CDR3 nucleotides: TGTGCCAGCAGCTTAGGTGGGGGGGACGGCTACACCTTC.

V usage is TRBV7-2 and J usage is TRBJ2-2, with 7 bases that match TRBD2. With 2 bases clipped from V and 6 bases from J, the junction kept 6 bases outside the gene matches. This CDR3 region has 15 residues. Germline CDR1 is SGHTA and CDR2 is FQGNSA. The CDR3 DNA reads TGTGCCAGCAGCTTATTCAGCGGGATCGCCGGGGAGCTGTTTTTT. Protein sequence: CASSLFSGIAGELFF.